This passage covers 31 T cell receptor beta chains from one sample sequenced in a study of tissue T cells after allogeneic stem cell transplantation. Sequencing was performed with immunoSEQ multiplex PCR; in TCRdb, only in-frame clones are kept and a portion is missing. Among 40,000 to 50,000 clones listed, around 70% were seen once. The specimen was sorted cells pooled from one or two spleens. The receptor set was obtained from a pool of C57BL/6 mice in good health.

Comment on this clone: These gene names are mouse names. Read data end 1 residue before the CDR3 end; the end is taken from the germline J gene. The rearrangement links TRBV13-2 to TRBJ2-1; D is perhaps TRBD1 (6 bases). Germline loops: CDR1 NNHNN, CDR2 SYGAGS (reference sequence). The CDR3 extends over 15 amino acids. Trimming removed 0 bases at V and 2 bases at J, with 9 bases between. CDR3 protein: CASGDVAGDYAEQFF. Partial CDR3 DNA: TGTGCCAGCGGTGATGTCGCAGGGGACTATGCTGAGCAGTTC.

Points on this clone: The gene names given are mouse names. The read terminates 1 residue ahead of where the CDR3 ends, so the germline J gene completes it. The chain has TRBV20 and TRBJ2-7, with no clear D. Trimming stripped 1 base from V and 2 bases from J, with 6 bases between. This CDR3 comprises 12 residues. Germline assignment: CDR1 GFQATS and CDR2 STVNSAI. The CDR3 DNA, read in part, is TGTGGTGCTAGGGGGGGAACCTATGAACAGTAC. Translating gives CGARGGTYEQY. The whole CDR3 protein is CGARGGTYEQYF.

Worth noting for this clone: The gene symbols are mouse symbols. The read comes to an end 1 residue before the CDR3 does, leaving the germline J gene to fill in the end. J is TRBJ1-3 and V is TRBV13-2; D perhaps matches TRBD1 (6 bases). This CDR3 region has 13 residues. V lost 2 bases, J lost 5 bases, and 8 bases lay in between. Germline CDR1 NNHNN, CDR2 SYGAGS (reference sequence). The sequenced CDR3 bases are TGTGCCAGCGGTGACTGGGACAGAAATACGCTCTAT. This codes for CASGDWDRNTLY. The complete CDR3 sequence is CASGDWDRNTLYF.

Comment on this clone: The listed genes are named as in mouse. CDR3 sequence reads: CTCSATGNQDTQYF. CDR3 DNA, as far as it was read: TGCACCTGCAGTGCAACGGGGAACCAAGACACCCAGTAC. This rearrangement joins TRBV1 to TRBJ2-5; unclear D gene. The observed sequence ends 1 residue before the CDR3 terminus, with the missing tail filled in from the germline J gene. Per the germline V gene, CDR1 is NSQYPW and CDR2 is LRSPGD (reference sequence). Trimming shortened V by 2 bases and J by 0 bases, and 6 bases separated the two germline ends. The CDR3 totals 14 residues.

A remark on this clone: Here the gene names and germline are mouse. Read coverage stops 1 residue before the CDR3 terminus; the germline J gene supplies the remainder. The genes are TRBV13-3 and TRBJ2-4, with 7 bases lining up with TRBD2. Trimming cost V 3 bases and J 1 base; bases outside gene matches: 5. Germline V lookup: CDR1 NNHDY, CDR2 SYVADS. This CDR3 is built from 15 residues. The CDR3 loop reads CASSASGGGQNTLYF. The part of the CDR3 DNA that was read is TGTGCCAGCAGTGCATCCGGGGGGGGTCAAAACACCTTGTAC.

A remark on this clone: Gene names refer to mouse genes. The read is 1 residue too short to cover the CDR3 end, so that end is filled in from the germline J gene. The rearrangement uses TRBV12-2 and TRBJ1-4; 7 nucleotides match TRBD1. The V segment lost 4 bases and the J segment 4 bases; nucleotides outside the gene matches: 2. Germline V lookup: CDR1 SGHLS, CDR2 HYDKME. The CDR3 loop spans 13 amino acids. The sequenced CDR3 bases are TGTGCCAGCTCCCCAGGGGGCAACGAAAGATTATTT. Its protein product is CASSPGGNERLF. The whole CDR3 is CASSPGGNERLFF.

In its sample, this clone is medium-sized. Gene labels here are mouse ones. Read data end 1 residue before the CDR3 end; the end is taken from the germline J gene. Other DNA sequences in this specimen translate into the identical CDR3. The J gene is TRBJ2-7, the V gene TRBV4; unclear D gene. CDR1 and CDR2 from the germline V gene are LGHDT and YNNKQL (reference sequence). Trimming took off 4 bases at V and 0 bases at J, with 4 bases between the two ends. The CDR3 has 12 residues. CDR3 bases read: TGTGCCAGCAGCTTGAGCTCCTATGAACAGTAC. Its protein product is CASSLSSYEQY. The complete CDR3 sequence is CASSLSSYEQYF.

As to this clone: Gene names follow the mouse nomenclature. The CDR3 end falls 1 residue outside the read, so it is completed with the germline J gene. J is TRBJ1-2 and V is TRBV26, with D unresolved. This CDR3 comprises 14 residues. V was trimmed by 2 bases and J by 0 bases, leaving 7 bases between them. The germline V gene encodes CDR1 KGHPV and CDR2 FQNQEV (reference sequence). The sequenced CDR3 bases are TGTGCCAGCAGTCTGCGACATACAAACTCCGACTACACC. Protein sequence: CASSLRHTNSDYT. The CDR3 in its entirety is CASSLRHTNSDYTF.

In the case of this clone: Gene names are mouse gene names. From the germline J gene comes the end of the CDR3, since the read stops 1 residue before it. This chain connects TRBV19 to TRBJ1-2, with D possibly TRBD1 on 6 matching bases. Germline-derived CDR1 and CDR2 are FNHDT and SITEND (reference sequence). Trimming took 0 bases from V and 0 from J, leaving 6 bases between them. The CDR3 has 14 residues. The CDR3 is CASSIGTANSDYTF. The covered CDR3 bases are TGTGCCAGCAGTATAGGGACAGCAAACTCCGACTACACC.

In this sample, this clone turned up once. Mouse gene names apply. The read terminates 1 residue before the CDR3 end, so the remaining end is supplied by the germline J gene. The chain joins TRBV15 to TRBJ2-2; 8 bases are shared with TRBD1. Germline CDR1 SGHND, CDR2 FRSKSL. V trimming: 6 bases; J trimming: 1 base; junction bases outside the gene matches: 1. The CDR3 extends over 14 amino acids. Incomplete CDR3 DNA: TGTGCCAGCAGAACAGGGGGAAACACCGGGCAGCTCTAC. This encodes CASRTGGNTGQLY. The full CDR3 reads CASRTGGNTGQLYF.

As for this clone: The germline and genes are mouse ones. The CDR3 end is not reached by the read, which stops 1 residue before it; the germline J gene fills it in. V gene TRBV13-1 combines with J gene TRBJ1-1, with D possibly being TRBD1 (5 bases). Looked up from germline, CDR1 is NSHNY and CDR2 is SYGAGN. The V gene lost 1 base and the J gene lost 0 bases, with 7 bases spanning the gap. The CDR3 is 14 amino acids. The CDR3: CASSDWGKNTEVFF. Partial CDR3 DNA: TGTGCCAGCAGTGATTGGGGGAAGAACACAGAAGTCTTC.

As concerns this clone: Genes and germline come from the mouse. The CDR3 end is not reached by the read, which stops 1 residue before it; the germline J gene fills it in. The V call is TRBV13-2, the J call TRBJ2-4, with TRBD2 identical over 8 bases. Germline V gene sequence: CDR1 NNHNN, CDR2 SYGAGS (reference sequence). Trimming at V came to 2 bases and at J to 7 bases, leaving 3 bases not matched to a gene. This CDR3 region has 13 residues. The covered CDR3 bases are TGTGCCAGCGGTGAGGGGGGGGCGGACACCTTGTAC. The encoded protein is CASGEGGADTLY. The entire CDR3 protein is CASGEGGADTLYF.

Points on this clone: Any gene name here is a mouse gene name. The read halts 1 residue ahead of the CDR3 end, with the missing end drawn from the germline J gene. The gene calls are TRBV12-2 and TRBJ1-1; 8 bases line up with TRBD1. The CDR3 is made up of 14 amino acids. V was pared by 3 bases and J by 3 bases, with 5 bases of the junction left unmatched. Germline V gene lookup returns CDR1 SGHLS and CDR2 HYDKME. The CDR3 loop is CASSFQTGDTEVFF. The sequenced CDR3 bases are TGTGCCAGCTCTTTCCAGACAGGGGACACAGAAGTCTTC.

To note about this clone: All gene names here are mouse names. CDR3 residues: CASSDATDSYNSPLYF. The sequenced part of the CDR3 DNA is TGTGCCAGCAGTGATGCCACAGATTCCTATAATTCGCCCCTCTAC. This chain uses TRBV13-1 with TRBJ1-6; D remains ambiguous. The DNA ends 1 residue before the CDR3 does, and the rest of the CDR3 is filled in from the germline J gene. TRBJ1-6 is an ORF; its function is uncertain. Germline CDR1 reads NSHNY; CDR2 reads SYGAGN. The CDR3 is 16 residues long. Trimming cost V 0 bases and J 0 bases, with 7 bases left between them.

This clone was seen once. Gene names refer to mouse genes. The read stops 1 residue short of the end of the CDR3; the missing end is completed from the germline J gene. The rearrangement joins TRBV31 to TRBJ1-2; D gene uncertain. This CDR3 is built from 13 residues. Germline lookup yields CDR1 GKSSPN and CDR2 SITVG. The V end was cut by 3 bases, the J end by 0 bases, with 8 bases between. CDR3 residues: CAWSQTPNSDYTF. Partial CDR3 DNA: TGTGCCTGGAGCCAGACACCAAACTCCGACTACACC.

About this clone: Mouse germline and gene names are used. The sequenced fragment ends 1 residue before the CDR3 boundary, so the rest is inferred from the germline J gene. This sequence joins TRBV3 and TRBJ2-3, with TRBD2 identical over 12 bases. In germline, CDR1 is SNHLY, CDR2 FYNGKV (reference sequence). V shed 4 bases and J 0 bases; nucleotides not matched to a gene: 8. CDR3 length: 18 amino acids. The covered CDR3 bases are TGTGCCAGCAGCTCCGACTGGGGGGGCGCGGGTAGTGCAGAAACGCTGTAT. Residues: CASSSDWGGAGSAETLY. The CDR3 as a whole reads CASSSDWGGAGSAETLYF.

About this clone: Germline and genes here are mouse. The observed sequence ends 1 residue before the CDR3 terminus, with the missing tail filled in from the germline J gene. This sequence joins TRBV13-1 and TRBJ2-4; maybe TRBD1 (5 bases). Between the trimmed V and J ends, which lost 3 bases and 4 bases, there was a span of 9 bases. Looked up from germline, CDR1 is NSHNY and CDR2 is SYGAGN. The CDR3 consists of 13 residues. The CDR3 sequence: CASSGTQKNTLYF. CDR3 DNA, as far as it was read: TGTGCCAGCAGTGGGACACAGAAAAACACCTTGTAC.

Comment on this clone: The conserved closing phenylalanine or tryptophan is absent in this CDR3, likely reflecting a read error. Because the CDR3's place on the DNA is in doubt, the DNA is left out and the CDR3 is given as listed by TCRdb. Mouse names are used for the genes. V and J are TRBV14 and TRBJ2-6; TRBD1, as called in the table, went unchecked against the DNA. TRBJ2-6 is classified as a pseudogene. The CDR3 is 14 residues long, counting both termini. Germline CDR1 is SGHDT and CDR2 is FRDEAV. The chain's CDR3 is CASSFTGAALALTD.

On this clone: Mouse gene names apply. Read sequence stops 1 residue before the CDR3 end, and the germline J gene provides the missing end. The genes are TRBV24 and TRBJ2-5, with D hard to call. This CDR3 is 11 amino acids long. Germline CDR1 is KGHTA and CDR2 is FRNEEI. V shed 4 bases and J shed 4 bases, with 3 bases lying between them. Partial CDR3 DNA: TGTGCCAGCAGTCCCGAAGACACCCAGTAC. Its translation: CASSPEDTQY. The entire CDR3 protein reads CASSPEDTQYF.

Comments on this clone: Gene names refer to mouse genes. The read ends 1 residue shy of where the CDR3 ends; the end is completed using the germline J gene. The chain employs TRBV13-2 and TRBJ2-4; D is tentatively TRBD1 or TRBD2 (5 bases each). Trimming took off 0 bases at V and 3 bases at J, with 8 bases between the two ends. This CDR3 has 14 residues. Germline V gene lookup returns CDR1 NNHNN and CDR2 SYGAGS (reference sequence). The DNA read from the CDR3 is TGTGCCAGCGGTGATGCTGGGACGCAAAACACCTTGTAC. It is translated as CASGDAGTQNTLY. The whole CDR3 reads CASGDAGTQNTLYF.

For this clone: Mouse gene names apply. The sequence runs out 1 residue before the end of the CDR3; the remainder is reconstructed from the germline J gene. The genes are TRBV16 and TRBJ2-5; no clear D. The V gene's germline CDR1 is SGHSA and CDR2 FRNQAP. The V gene lost 0 bases and the J gene lost 0 bases, with 4 bases spanning the gap. The CDR3 contains 14 residues. This chain's CDR3 is CASSLDNNQDTQYF. The sequenced CDR3 bases are TGTGCAAGCAGCTTAGACAATAACCAAGACACCCAGTAC.

About this clone itself: The genes are named according to mouse. The CDR3 end is not reached by the read, which stops 1 residue before it; the germline J gene fills it in. The V call is TRBV1, the J call TRBJ1-4, with 7 positions matching TRBD1. Unmatched junction bases numbered 2, after V lost 1 base and J lost 3 bases. This CDR3 is built from 15 residues. Germline lookup yields CDR1 NSQYPW and CDR2 LRSPGD (reference sequence). The part of the CDR3 DNA that was read is TGCACCTGCAGTGCAGTGGGACAGCCCAACGAAAGATTATTT. This gives the protein CTCSAVGQPNERLF. The whole CDR3 sequence is CTCSAVGQPNERLFF.

Regarding this clone: Genes and germline are mouse. The missing CDR3 end, 1 residue past where the read stops, is filled in from the germline J gene. The rearrangement links TRBV13-2 to TRBJ1-4; 8 nucleotides agree with TRBD1. After removal of 5 bases from V and 4 bases from J, the junction contained 4 bases not matched to a gene. The CDR3 contains 14 residues. The germline V gene has CDR1 NNHNN and CDR2 SYGAGS (reference sequence). The CDR3 reads CASGDRANNERLFF. The part of the CDR3 DNA that was read is TGTGCCAGCGGGGACAGGGCGAACAACGAAAGATTATTT.

Of note for this clone: All gene names here are mouse names. The missing CDR3 end, 1 residue past where the read stops, is filled in from the germline J gene. The chain has TRBV5 and TRBJ2-5, with a possible D match to TRBD1 (6 bases). Germline V gives CDR1 LGHNA, CDR2 YNLKQL (reference sequence). The CDR3 length is 15 residues. With 1 base removed from V and 2 bases from J, the gap between germline ends came to 10 bases. The CDR3 loop reads CASSQAGESQDTQYF. The DNA read from the CDR3 is TGTGCCAGCAGCCAAGCAGGGGAGAGCCAAGACACCCAGTAC.

To note about this clone: The genes and germline here are from mouse. The read finishes 1 residue shy of the CDR3 end, and the germline J gene is used to complete it. This chain links TRBV4 with TRBJ2-2, with 7 positions matching TRBD2. After removal of 3 bases from V and 0 bases from J, the junction contained 1 base not matched to a gene. There are 15 residues in the CDR3. Germline loops: CDR1 LGHDT, CDR2 YNNKQL (reference sequence). CDR3 DNA (partial): TGTGCCAGCAGCTATCTGGGGGCAAACACCGGGCAGCTCTAC. It is translated as CASSYLGANTGQLY. The whole CDR3 sequence reads CASSYLGANTGQLYF.

This clone was recorded a few times. Gene names are the mouse ones. Read sequence stops 1 residue before the CDR3 end, and the germline J gene provides the missing end. This chain connects TRBV13-3 to TRBJ2-1; tentative D call: TRBD1 (5 bases). Germline assignment: CDR1 NNHDY and CDR2 SYVADS. The ends were cut back, 6 bases at V and 3 bases at J, with 10 bases in the middle. CDR3 length equals 13 residues. Incomplete CDR3 DNA: TGTGCCAGCACCCCCCAGGGCTATGCTGAGCAGTTC. Translation gives CASTPQGYAEQF. The CDR3 as a whole reads CASTPQGYAEQFF.

The table lists this clone with a few counts. Mouse names are used for the genes. The CDR3 end is not reached by the read, which stops 1 residue before it; the germline J gene fills it in. The chain has TRBV31 and TRBJ1-4; possible D gene TRBD1, 5 bases. The length of the CDR3 is 13 residues. Germline CDR1 and CDR2: GKSSPN and SITVG. V was pared by 0 bases and J by 4 bases, with 6 bases between. The CDR3 reads CAWSLDSNERLFF. The sequenced part of the CDR3 DNA is TGTGCCTGGAGTCTAGACAGCAACGAAAGATTATTT.

The sample holds a few counts of this clone. Germline and genes: mouse. The DNA ends 1 residue before the CDR3 does, and the rest of the CDR3 is filled in from the germline J gene. The gene calls are TRBV3 and TRBJ2-7; D gene uncertain. The CDR3 sequence is 12 residues long. Germline V lookup: CDR1 SNHLY, CDR2 FYNGKV (reference sequence). Trimming took off 2 bases at V and 4 bases at J, with 6 bases between the two ends. Partial CDR3 DNA: TGTGCCAGCAGCTTAAGAGATTATGAACAGTAC. Its translation: CASSLRDYEQY. The whole CDR3 is CASSLRDYEQYF.

This clone was seen a handful of times. The genes are named according to mouse. Read sequence stops 1 residue before the CDR3 end, and the germline J gene provides the missing end. In the same sample, other DNA sequences code for this CDR3. The rearrangement uses TRBV13-2 and TRBJ2-7; D call uncertain. The germline V gene has CDR1 NNHNN and CDR2 SYGAGS (reference sequence). The CDR3 length is 13 residues. Trimming took 0 bases from V and 4 from J, leaving 8 bases between them. The CDR3 is CASGDAQTYEQYF. The CDR3 bases that were read are TGTGCCAGCGGTGATGCACAAACTTATGAACAGTAC.

In the case of this clone: Mouse names are used for the genes. Other DNA sequences within the sample encode an identical CDR3. The part of the CDR3 DNA that was read is TGTGCCAGCAGCCAGGGTGCAGAAACGCTGTAT. Encoded protein: CASSQGAETLY. The whole CDR3 sequence reads CASSQGAETLYF. The chain couples TRBV5 to TRBJ2-3; D is ambiguous. The read is 1 residue too short to cover the CDR3 end, so that end is filled in from the germline J gene. Germline values: CDR1 LGHNA, CDR2 YNLKQL (reference sequence). Between the trimmed V and J ends, which lost 3 bases and 1 base, there was a span of 2 bases. The CDR3 sequence is 12 residues long.

About this clone itself: Gene names and germline match the mouse. The sequenced part of the CDR3 DNA is TGTGCAAGCAGCTCACAGGGAAGCTCCTATGAACAGTAC. The encoded protein is CASSSQGSSYEQY. The full CDR3 protein is CASSSQGSSYEQYF. The genes are TRBV16 and TRBJ2-7; tentative D call: TRBD1 (6 bases). Sequencing ends 1 residue short of the CDR3 end; the germline J gene provides the rest. The V and J ends lost 4 bases and 0 bases respectively, with 10 bases between them. The germline gives CDR1 SGHSA, CDR2 FRNQAP. The CDR3 runs 14 residues. The whole variable domain, filled in from reference TRBV16 and TRBJ2-7, reads NAGVIQTPRHKVTGKGQEATLWCEPISGHSAVFWYRQTIVQGLEFLTYFRNQAPIDDSGMPKERFSAQMPNQSHSTLKIQSTQPQDSAVYLCASSSQGSSYEQYFGPGTRLTVL.